Listed below are T cell receptor beta chains from one sample, sequenced in a study of cytomegalovirus exposure and HLA in healthy donors. The assay was immunoSEQ multiplex PCR, and TCRdb's table has in-frame clones only and misses some. The sample carries fewer than 250,000 clones, just under 90% recorded once. The sequencing input was PBMCs. The source of these receptors is a man aged 18 to 35 in good health and CMV-seronegative. CDR3s include the opening cysteine and the closing phenylalanine or tryptophan. A D gene is named only where the DNA matches it firmly. Size values are once, few and many counts, or a class for expanded clones, and some rows have none.

d_gene | j_gene | v_gene | abundance | CDR3aa
- | TRBJ2-3 | TRBV9 | - | CASSVDPSPDTQYF
- | TRBJ1-1 | TRBV7-8 | - | CASSLRGVNTEAFF
TRBD1 | TRBJ2-7 | TRBV30 | - | CAWSAEGQLRDEQYF
TRBD1 | TRBJ2-7 | TRBV11-2 | - | CASRRTGPYEQYF
- | TRBJ1-6 | TRBV15 | - | CATSGGGGTIRSPLHF
TRBD1 | TRBJ1-2 | TRBV28 | - | CASSHHQGQGNYGYTF
- | TRBJ2-3 | TRBV5-5 | few | CASSQQGPGIDTQYF
TRBD2 | TRBJ2-7 | TRBV28 | - | CASSSTGPGGLAGVHEQYF
TRBD1 | TRBJ2-5 | TRBV29-1 | few | CSVGQGQETQYF
TRBD1 | TRBJ2-7 | TRBV5-5 | - | CASSLAGQDVGEQYF
- | TRBJ2-2 | TRBV4-2 | - | CASSQDRGISSGELFF
- | TRBJ1-2 | TRBV18 | - | CASSIADRGGGYTF
TRBD1 | TRBJ1-4 | TRBV18 | - | CASSPPRDRVVLGEKLFF
- | TRBJ2-1 | TRBV4-2 | - | CASSQDGQPNNEQFF
- | TRBJ2-7 | TRBV28 | - | CASSSPSRGRKNEQYF
- | TRBJ2-7 | TRBV19 | - | CASSIVGGNEQYF